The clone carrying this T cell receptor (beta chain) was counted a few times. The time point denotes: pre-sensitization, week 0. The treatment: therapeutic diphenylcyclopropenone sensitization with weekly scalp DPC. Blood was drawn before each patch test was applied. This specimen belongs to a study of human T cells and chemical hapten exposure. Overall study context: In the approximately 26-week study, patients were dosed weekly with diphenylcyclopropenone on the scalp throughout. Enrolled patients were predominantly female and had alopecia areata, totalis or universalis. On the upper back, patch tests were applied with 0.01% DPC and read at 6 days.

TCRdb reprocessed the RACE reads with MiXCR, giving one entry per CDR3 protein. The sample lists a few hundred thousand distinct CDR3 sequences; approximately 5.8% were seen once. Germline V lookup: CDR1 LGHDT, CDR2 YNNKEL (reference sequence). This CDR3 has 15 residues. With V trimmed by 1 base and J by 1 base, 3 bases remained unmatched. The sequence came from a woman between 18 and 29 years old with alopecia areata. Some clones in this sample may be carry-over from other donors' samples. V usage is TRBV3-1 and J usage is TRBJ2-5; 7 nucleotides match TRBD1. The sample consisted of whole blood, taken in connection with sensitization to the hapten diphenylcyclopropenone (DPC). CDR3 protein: CASSQGRQGQETQYF. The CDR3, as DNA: TGTGCCAGCAGCCAAGGTCGACAGGGCCAAGAGACCCAGTACTTC.